The entry that follows covers one TCR beta chain sequence. The target antigen is unknown. The sample contains more than one DNA sequence encoding this CDR3. The sample is drawn from a study of shared clonotypes between healthy human individuals. General study results and limits: Larger estimated richness was generally recorded for naive subsets relative to memory subsets. Between a handful of donors, naive CD4 clonotypes were shared at a level of around 5.1%. Sequencing depth was expected to affect clonotype sharing among donors.

CDR1 and CDR2 (germline): SGHRS, YFSETQ. Losses at the gene ends were 1 base for V and 2 bases for J; bases not matched to a gene: 2. The CDR3 is made up of 15 amino acids. Sequencing used immunoSEQ multiplex PCR; TCRdb keeps in-frame clones, though not all of them. The sample records 650,000 to 800,000 clones, 72% being singletons. Sequenced: memory CD4+ T cells sorted from blood. As to subset: CD45RA-negative fraction. The rearrangement links TRBV5-1 to TRBJ2-1; 8 bases match TRBD2. The clonotype originates from a woman aged 25 to 39 in good health. The CDR3, as DNA: TGCGCCAGCAGCTTGACTAGCGGCGCCTACAATGAGCAGTTCTTC. The encoded protein is CASSLTSGAYNEQFF.